The present T cell receptor beta chain was sequenced within a study of OX40 agonist ivuxolimab in advanced cancers. In the study overall: Of the patients, three showed partial responses, one with hepatocellular carcinoma and two with cutaneous melanoma. Overall study results and limits: Also present in some nonresponders was a low level of normalized T-cell clonal expansion.

Remarks on this clone: Its antigen is as yet unknown.

Per germline, CDR1 SGHTA and CDR2 FQGNSA. This CDR3 region has 16 residues. Losses at the gene ends were 6 bases for V and 5 bases for J; bases not matched to a gene: 8. Using immunoSEQ multiplex PCR, the repertoire was profiled, and TCRdb retains in-frame clones only, with some absent. The sample contains 65,000 to 80,000 clones, 80% to 90% of which appear only once. The J gene is TRBJ2-2, the V gene TRBV7-2; the match to TRBD1 covers 11 bases. The receptor's source is an adult with an advanced solid tumor such as melanoma, head and neck, liver or kidney cancer. The material was CD4+ or CD8+ T cells sorted from blood, obtained in a trial of the OX40 agonist ivuxolimab. CDR3 sequence: CASRPDGTGGTGELFF. CDR3 in DNA: TGTGCCAGCAGGCCTGACGGGACAGGGGGAACCGGGGAGCTGTTTTTT. The variable domain in full, completed from reference TRBV7-2 and TRBJ2-2, reads GAGVSQSPSNKVTEKGKDVELRCDPISGHTALYWYRQSLGQGLEFLIYFQGNSAPDKSGLPSDRFSAERTGGSVSTLTIQRTQQEDSAVYLCASRPDGTGGTGELFFGEGSRLTVL.